One sample yielded the 27 T cell receptor beta chains listed below, sequenced in a study of PD-L1 blockade in urothelial cancer. Time point in this sample: peripheral blood 6 weeks after treatment start. Sequencing was performed with immunoSEQ multiplex PCR; in TCRdb, only in-frame clones are kept and a portion is missing. The table has around 49,000 clones, almost 85% seen once. The material was PBMCs, obtained around atezolizumab (anti-PD-L1) treatment. Receptors were obtained from a man in his 60s with urothelial cancer.

V gene TRBV7-2 combines with J gene TRBJ2-5, with D maybe TRBD1 (6 bases). In germline, CDR1 is SGHTA, CDR2 FQGNSA. V lost 5 bases to trimming and J lost 6 bases, with 19 bases between them. The CDR3 contains 15 residues. The CDR3 bases are TGTGCCAGCAGCCCTCCCTCTGGGCAGGGGAAGACCCAGTACTTC. It encodes CASSPPSGQGKTQYF.

The gene calls are TRBV28 and TRBJ1-1, with 8 bases matching TRBD1. V shed 5 bases and J 5 bases; nucleotides not matched to a gene: 4. Germline V gives CDR1 MDHEN, CDR2 SYDVKM. The CDR3 totals 13 residues. The CDR3 DNA reads as TGTGCCAGCAGTGACACAGGGGGTACTGAAGCTTTCTTT. Encoded protein: CASSDTGGTEAFF. Full variable domain (outside the CDR3, taken from reference TRBV28 and TRBJ1-1): DVKVTQSSRYLVKRTGEKVFLECVQDMDHENMFWYRQDPGLGLRLIYFSYDVKMKEKGDIPEGYSVSREKKERFSLILESASTNQTSMYLCASSDTGGTEAFFGQGTRLTVV.

The V gene is TRBV27, the J gene TRBJ1-1; D call uncertain. V dropped 3 bases and J dropped 6 bases, with 14 bases sitting between them. CDR3 length: 14 amino acids. Germline CDR1 MNHEY, CDR2 SMNVEV (reference sequence). The DNA of the CDR3 is TGTGCCAGCAGTTTCGCCAGTTTTTCCCCTGAAGCTTTCTTT. Translating gives CASSFASFSPEAFF.

The table lists this clone with a count of one. This rearrangement joins TRBV28 to TRBJ2-3, with 10 positions matching TRBD1. Germline V gene lookup returns CDR1 MDHEN and CDR2 SYDVKM. The CDR3 covers 13 residues. Trimming removed 7 bases from V and 11 bases from J; junction bases left unmatched: 9. CDR3 bases: TGTGCCAGCAAGTTCAGCGGGGACAGGGGGCAGTATTTT. It encodes CASKFSGDRGQYF.

This clone was seen more than once but under ten times. The chain carries TRBV11-2 and TRBJ2-7; D perhaps matches TRBD1 (5 bases). Between the trimmed V and J ends, which lost 5 bases and 5 bases, there was a span of 16 bases. The V gene's germline CDR1 is SGHAT and CDR2 FQNNGV. The CDR3 covers 14 residues. Here the CDR3 reads CASSPQMGRDEQYF. CDR3 in DNA: TGTGCCAGCAGCCCCCAAATGGGCAGGGACGAGCAGTACTTC.

This clone occurred a few times. This chain connects TRBV28 to TRBJ2-7; no definite D call. The CDR3 sequence is 12 residues long. With 6 bases removed from V and 0 bases from J, the gap between germline ends came to 6 bases. CDR1 is MDHEN, CDR2 SYDVKM, per germline. CDR3 residues: CASRADSYEQYF. CDR3 sequence (DNA): TGTGCCAGCAGAGCCGACTCCTACGAGCAGTACTTC.

V gene TRBV18 combines with J gene TRBJ2-2, with 7 bases fitting TRBD1. The length of the CDR3 is 14 residues. Trimming cost V 3 bases and J 4 bases; bases outside gene matches: 2. Germline V gene data show CDR1 as KGHSH and CDR2 as LQKENI. The CDR3 loop is CASSPGQSTGELFF. The CDR3 DNA follows: TGTGCCAGCTCACCGGGACAGTCCACCGGGGAGCTGTTTTTT.

Only one count was recorded for this clone. The chain carries TRBV5-1 and TRBJ1-6; 9 bases align to TRBD1. The length of the CDR3 is 17 residues. The germline gives CDR1 SGHRS, CDR2 YFSETQ. Trimming at V came to 2 bases and at J to 0 bases, leaving 3 bases not matched to a gene. This CDR3 reads CASSLGTGSSYNSPLHF. In DNA form, the CDR3 reads TGCGCCAGCAGCTTAGGGACAGGGAGCTCCTATAATTCACCCCTCCACTTT.

The genes are TRBV4-2 and TRBJ2-1; a weak D match, TRBD2 (5 bases). V was cut by 0 bases and J by 0 bases, with 12 bases left in between. The germline CDR1 and CDR2 sequences are LGHNA and YNFKEQ. The CDR3 sequence is 17 residues long. Here the CDR3 reads CASSQDRGLGSYNEQFF. The DNA of the CDR3 is TGTGCCAGCAGCCAAGATCGAGGACTCGGCTCCTACAATGAGCAGTTCTTC.

The chain couples TRBV5-1 to TRBJ2-2, with D maybe TRBD2 (7 bases). Looked up from germline, CDR1 is SGHRS and CDR2 is YFSETQ. V was clipped by 7 bases and J by 8 bases, with 12 bases between them. This CDR3 contains 12 residues. In DNA form, the CDR3 reads TGCGCCAGCGCGGGGGCCAGGGGGGAGCTGTTTTTT. Translated, it gives CASAGARGELFF.

This rearrangement joins TRBV19 to TRBJ2-6; D is undetermined. Germline CDR1 and CDR2: LNHDA and SQIVND (reference sequence). This CDR3 has 15 amino acids. The ends were cut back, 6 bases at V and 0 bases at J, with 9 bases in the middle. DNA of the CDR3: TGTGCCAGTAGCCTATTTAACTCTGGGGCCAACGTCCTGACTTTC. Translating it yields CASSLFNSGANVLTF.

A single count supports this clone. The chain uses TRBV18 and TRBJ2-7, with 10 bases aligning to TRBD1. CDR1 KGHSH and CDR2 LQKENI come from the germline V gene. V shed 3 bases, J shed 6 bases, and the junction held 8 bases outside the gene matches. CDR3 size: 15 residues. DNA for the CDR3: TGTGCCAGCTCACCCGGGACAGGGGACTCGGGCGAGCAGTACTTC. This encodes CASSPGTGDSGEQYF.

The CDR3 bases are TGCGCCAGCAGCCAAGGGGGACTCATCGACCACGAGCAGTACTTC. It specifies CASSQGGLIDHEQYF. The chain uses TRBV4-3 and TRBJ2-7; D might be TRBD2 (6 bases). V was cut by 1 base and J by 5 bases, with 15 bases left in between. CDR3 length equals 15 residues. CDR1 is LGHNA and CDR2 is YSLEER in the germline V gene.

The V and J genes are TRBV7-2 and TRBJ2-1; a possible D gene is TRBD1 (7 bases). The V gene's germline CDR1 is SGHTA and CDR2 FQGNSA. The CDR3 spans 12 residues. Trimming removed 6 bases at V and 15 bases at J, with 18 bases between. For the CDR3, the DNA is TGTGCCAGCAGTTATCAGGGGGGCTCCCCGTTCTTC. Its translation: CASSYQGGSPFF.

Comment on this clone: This sample includes further DNA sequences coding for the same CDR3. The rearrangement joins TRBV7-2 to TRBJ1-2, with 9 positions matching TRBD1. This CDR3 comprises 13 residues. After removal of 5 bases from V and 5 bases from J, the junction contained 3 bases not matched to a gene. CDR1 is SGHTA and CDR2 is FQGNSA in the germline V gene. The CDR3 loop is CASSPDRGYGYTF. The CDR3 DNA reads as TGTGCCAGCAGCCCCGACAGGGGGTATGGCTACACCTTC. The full variable domain, in which reference TRBV7-2 and TRBJ1-2 provide the parts outside the CDR3, is GAGVSQSPSNKVTEKGKDVELRCDPISGHTALYWYRQSLGQGLEFLIYFQGNSAPDKSGLPSDRFSAERTGGSVSTLTIQRTQQEDSAVYLCASSPDRGYGYTFGSGTRLTVV.

The chain combines TRBV5-1 with TRBJ2-7; the match to TRBD2 covers 14 bases. J lost 6 bases, V lost 4 bases, and 6 bases had no gene match. CDR1 is SGHRS, CDR2 YFSETQ, per germline. CDR3 length: 15 residues. CDR3 DNA sequence: TGCGCCAGCAGCCGGGGACTAGCGGGAGCCGTCGAGCAGTACTTC. Translation: CASSRGLAGAVEQYF.

This clone was detected only once. The V call is TRBV2, the J call TRBJ2-1, with D unclear. The CDR3 is made up of 17 amino acids. V gave up 3 bases and J gave up 8 bases, with 23 bases separating them. Germline CDR1 SNHLY, CDR2 FYNNEI. The CDR3 region is CASSECDILLILYEQFF. The CDR3 DNA follows: TGTGCCAGCAGTGAGTGCGACATTCTTTTAATCCTTTATGAGCAGTTCTTC.

The V and J genes are TRBV10-2 and TRBJ1-1; perhaps TRBD1 as D (5 bases). The CDR3 runs 15 residues. The V gene's germline CDR1 is WSHSY and CDR2 SAAADI. V shed 9 bases and J shed 1 base, with 18 bases lying between them. CDR3 nucleotide sequence: TGCGCCAGTACTGACCCTGGCGGGGGGAACACTGAAGCTTTCTTT. Amino acids: CASTDPGGGNTEAFF.

The V gene is TRBV19, the J gene TRBJ2-1, with 7 bases aligning to TRBD2. V dropped 0 bases and J dropped 10; count of bases not matched to a gene: 3. Germline V gene data show CDR1 as LNHDA and CDR2 as SQIVND (reference sequence). The CDR3 consists of 13 residues. CDR3: CASSIDRGVEQFF. In DNA form, the CDR3 reads TGTGCCAGTAGTATAGATCGGGGGGTAGAGCAGTTCTTC.

The chain is built from TRBV28 and TRBJ1-4; maybe TRBD1 (6 bases). The CDR3 is 14 residues long. The V end lost 5 bases, the J end lost 7 bases, and 14 bases lay between the germline ends. Germline CDR1 is MDHEN and CDR2 is SYDVKM. The CDR3 loop is CASSQGRGSEKLFF. The CDR3 coding sequence is TGTGCCAGCAGTCAGGGAAGGGGGAGTGAAAAACTGTTTTTT. Using reference TRBV28 and TRBJ1-4 for the parts outside the CDR3, the full variable domain is DVKVTQSSRYLVKRTGEKVFLECVQDMDHENMFWYRQDPGLGLRLIYFSYDVKMKEKGDIPEGYSVSREKKERFSLILESASTNQTSMYLCASSQGRGSEKLFFGSGTQLSVL.

The chain joins TRBV28 to TRBJ1-1; no clear D. Germline V CDR1 and CDR2: MDHEN, SYDVKM. This CDR3 spans 13 amino acids. V was cut by 2 bases and J by 4 bases, with 8 bases left in between. CDR3 sequence: CASSLQRATEAFF. In nucleotides, the CDR3 is TGTGCCAGCAGTTTACAGCGGGCCACTGAAGCTTTCTTT.

The V gene is TRBV14, the J gene TRBJ2-3, with a possible D match to TRBD2 (5 bases). This CDR3 is 15 amino acids long. Germline V gene lookup returns CDR1 SGHDN and CDR2 FVKESK. The germline V and J ends were trimmed by 0 bases and 4 bases, with 11 bases remaining between them. The CDR3, as DNA: TGTGCCAGCAGCCAAGATCGACGGGAAGCAGATACGCAGTATTTT. This gives the protein CASSQDRREADTQYF.

This clone appeared a few times. Other DNA sequences in this specimen translate into the identical CDR3. The rearrangement joins TRBV13 to TRBJ1-4, with a possible D match to TRBD1 (6 bases). Per germline, CDR1 PRHDT and CDR2 FYEKMQ (reference sequence). The CDR3 covers 14 residues. V lost 2 bases to trimming and J lost 7 bases, with 11 bases between them. CDR3 nucleotide sequence: TGTGCCAGCAGCTTAAACAGGGCCACTGAAAAACTGTTTTTT. Translating gives CASSLNRATEKLFF.

J is TRBJ2-7 and V is TRBV28; 7 bases align to TRBD2. V was clipped by 6 bases and J by 7 bases; unmatched bases: 6. This CDR3 comprises 12 residues. In germline, CDR1 is MDHEN, CDR2 SYDVKM. CDR3 amino acids: CASSTSVREQYF. CDR3 sequence (DNA): TGTGCCAGCAGCACTAGCGTGAGAGAGCAGTACTTC.

This chain links TRBV5-1 with TRBJ2-5; D is ambiguous. Germline V lookup: CDR1 SGHRS, CDR2 YFSETQ. The length of the CDR3 is 14 residues. V lost 4 bases to trimming and J lost 1 base, with 11 bases between them. CDR3 DNA: TGCGCCAGCAGCCCGATGGAGTTCCAAGAGACCCAGTACTTC. It codes for CASSPMEFQETQYF.

CDR3 coding DNA: TGTGCCAGCAGCTTGGTAGGGGGTGACTACAATGAGCAGTTCTTC. Protein product: CASSLVGGDYNEQFF. The rearrangement links TRBV5-8 to TRBJ2-1; D is possibly TRBD1 (6 bases). Trimming removed 0 bases from V and 3 bases from J, with 10 bases in between. Germline V gene lookup returns CDR1 SGHTS and CDR2 YDEGEE. The CDR3 runs 15 residues.

V usage is TRBV28 and J usage is TRBJ1-2; possibly TRBD1 for D (5 bases). V was pared by 2 bases and J by 8 bases, with 9 bases between. Germline CDR1 and CDR2: MDHEN and SYDVKM. The CDR3 covers 12 residues. CDR3 protein: CASSLRQGGYTF. The CDR3 nucleotides are TGTGCCAGCAGTTTAAGGCAGGGAGGCTACACCTTC.